A single sample is the source of the 14 T cell receptor beta chains below, sequenced in a study. TCRdb passed the 5' RACE reads through MiXCR, listing each CDR3 protein once. The sample carries roughly 13,000 distinct CDR3 sequences, 20% to 30% recorded once. The sequenced material came from naive CD4+ T cells sorted from blood. Subset specified: naive CD4+ T cells, CD4+CD45RA+CD25-. These receptor sequences come from a female donor with breast cancer.

The sample holds many counts of this clonotype. The DNA for the CDR3 is TGTGCCAGCAGTTACTCGGGCAGGGTCGGTCAGCCCCAGCATTTT. Residues: CASSYSGRVGQPQHF. This chain joins TRBV6-2 or TRBV6-3 and TRBJ1-5, with D tentatively TRBD1 (5 bases). This CDR3 region has 15 residues. The V end lost 0 bases, the J end lost 6 bases, and 12 bases lay between the germline ends. CDR1 is MNHEY, CDR2 SVGEGT, per germline.

This chain connects TRBV25-1 to TRBJ2-5, with D perhaps matching TRBD2 (6 bases). V lost 4 bases and J 6 bases, leaving 21 bases between the germline ends. Germline CDR1 reads MGHDK; CDR2 reads SYGVNS. The CDR3 is made up of 16 amino acids. The CDR3 sequence is CASSAPSVAVYKTQYF. CDR3 DNA sequence: TGTGCCAGCAGTGCCCCGTCGGTAGCGGTGTACAAGACCCAGTACTTC. The whole variable domain, filled in from reference TRBV25-1 and TRBJ2-5, reads EADIYQTPRYLVIGTGKKITLECSQTMGHDKMYWYQQDPGMELHLIHYSYGVNSTEKGDLSSESTVSRIRTEHFPLTLESARPSHTSQYLCASSAPSVAVYKTQYFGPGTRLLVL.

This clonotype was counted ten times or more. The V and J genes are TRBV29-1 and TRBJ2-1; 9 bases fit TRBD1. After removal of 7 bases from V and 8 bases from J, the junction contained 9 bases not matched to a gene. The length of the CDR3 is 13 residues. In germline, CDR1 is SQVTM, CDR2 ANQGSEA. CDR3: CSAEGTGWYEQFF. The CDR3 DNA sequence: TGCAGCGCAGAGGGGACAGGGTGGTATGAGCAGTTCTTC.

This clonotype is medium-sized within its sample. V usage is TRBV6-5 and J usage is TRBJ1-5, with D unresolved. V was clipped by 2 bases and J by 0 bases, with 8 bases between them. This CDR3 has 15 amino acids. The germline CDR1 and CDR2 sequences are MNHEY and SVGAGI. The CDR3 loop reads CASSYSRYSNQPQHF. CDR3 nucleotides: TGTGCCAGCAGTTACAGTAGATATAGCAATCAGCCCCAGCATTTT.

This clonotype was detected many times. This rearrangement joins TRBV9 to TRBJ1-3; D may be TRBD1 (6 bases). Germline loops: CDR1 SGDLS, CDR2 YYNGEE. V gave up 4 bases and J gave up 0 bases, with 11 bases separating them. This CDR3 contains 15 residues. Here the CDR3 DNA reads TGTGCCAGCAGCCAGCGACAGGACTCTGGAAACACCATATATTTT. This codes for CASSQRQDSGNTIYF.

On this clonotype itself: Just one base apart from a much larger clone, this may be a read error. V is TRBV5-1 and J is TRBJ1-2; no firm D call. The V end was cut by 0 bases, the J end by 7 bases, with 19 bases between. Looked up from germline, CDR1 is SGHRS and CDR2 is YFSETQ. CDR3 size: 16 residues. CDR3 residues: CASSLDGWESRSGYTF. In DNA, the CDR3 is TGCGCCAGCAGCTTGGACGGGTGGGAATCAAGGTCTGGCTACACCTTC.

In regard to this clonotype: This clone may be a read error of a much larger clone one base away. This chain joins TRBV15 and TRBJ2-1; maybe TRBD2 (5 bases). Germline V gene lookup returns CDR1 LNHNV and CDR2 YYDKDF (reference sequence). CDR3 length: 16 residues. The CDR3 loop reads CATSRDLGPSTDEQLF. The DNA of the CDR3 is TGTGCCACCAGCAGAGATTTGGGTCCTAGCACGGATGAGCAGCTCTTC.

The chain has TRBV6-1 and TRBJ1-4; D may be TRBD1 (5 bases). This CDR3 contains 14 residues. Germline CDR1 and CDR2: MNHNS and SASEGT. V lost 1 base to trimming and J lost 8 bases, with 11 bases between them. The CDR3 here is CASSEGLGPEKLFF. The CDR3 DNA sequence: TGTGCCAGCAGTGAAGGGCTGGGGCCCGAAAAACTGTTTTTT.

This clonotype has at least ten counts. This sequence joins TRBV27 and TRBJ2-1; D gene ambiguous. V lost 8 bases to trimming and J lost 10 bases, with 12 bases between them. The CDR3 spans 11 residues. The germline V gene encodes CDR1 MNHEY and CDR2 SMNVEV (reference sequence). The CDR3 is CASLGMGEQFF. CDR3 DNA: TGTGCCAGCCTGGGAATGGGGGAGCAGTTCTTC.

In this sample, this clonotype turned up a few times. The rearrangement joins TRBV20-1 to TRBJ2-5, with 13 positions matching TRBD2. Looked up from germline, CDR1 is DFQATT and CDR2 is SNEGSKA (reference sequence). The CDR3 totals 18 residues. The V gene end was trimmed by 0 bases and the J gene end by 1 base; junction bases not matched to a gene: 8. The CDR3, as DNA: TGCAGTGCTAGAGATGCCCGACTAGCGGGAGGCCCCCAAGAGACCCAGTACTTC. This translates into CSARDARLAGGPQETQYF.

This clonotype was counted ten times or more. The J gene is TRBJ2-4, the V gene TRBV18, with D perhaps matching TRBD1 (7 bases). V lost 4 bases and J lost 12, with 22 bases in between. This CDR3 is 15 amino acids long. Germline assignment: CDR1 KGHSH and CDR2 LQKENI. CDR3 sequence reads: CASSRPGAARGAQYF. CDR3 DNA: TGTGCCAGCTCACGACCCGGGGCAGCCAGGGGGGCTCAGTACTTC.

This clonotype was counted ten times or more. The chain carries TRBV6-5 and TRBJ2-7, with D unresolved. Germline lookup yields CDR1 MNHEY and CDR2 SVGAGI. V was shortened by 5 bases and J by 0 bases, with 11 bases between the two germline ends. The CDR3 runs to 14 residues. CDR3 in amino acids: CASSTRQDSYEQYF. As DNA, the CDR3 is TGTGCCAGCAGTACCCGACAAGACTCCTACGAGCAGTACTTC.

As to this clonotype: Lacking the conserved final phenylalanine or tryptophan, this CDR3 likely reflects a read error. V gene TRBV5-1 combines with J gene TRBJ2-1, with 9 bases aligning to TRBD1. From germline, CDR1 is SGHRS and CDR2 YFSETQ. The CDR3 loop spans 19 amino acids. J gave up 3 bases and V 4 bases, and 17 bases lay outside the gene matches. CDR3 sequence reads: CASSPGTGWGGDFYNEQFL. For the CDR3, the DNA is TGCGCCAGCAGCCCCGGGACAGGGTGGGGAGGGGACTTCTACAATGAGCAGTTCTTA.

This clonotype is deemed medium-sized. This chain joins TRBV11-2 and TRBJ2-7; 7 nucleotides agree with TRBD1. The CDR3 runs 15 residues. Germline loops: CDR1 SGHAT, CDR2 FQNNGV. V lost 5 bases to trimming and J lost 6 bases; unmatched junction nucleotides: 13. CDR3 amino acids: CASSPPQRQGGEQYF. The CDR3 DNA reads as TGTGCCAGCAGCCCCCCCCAACGACAGGGCGGCGAGCAGTACTTC.